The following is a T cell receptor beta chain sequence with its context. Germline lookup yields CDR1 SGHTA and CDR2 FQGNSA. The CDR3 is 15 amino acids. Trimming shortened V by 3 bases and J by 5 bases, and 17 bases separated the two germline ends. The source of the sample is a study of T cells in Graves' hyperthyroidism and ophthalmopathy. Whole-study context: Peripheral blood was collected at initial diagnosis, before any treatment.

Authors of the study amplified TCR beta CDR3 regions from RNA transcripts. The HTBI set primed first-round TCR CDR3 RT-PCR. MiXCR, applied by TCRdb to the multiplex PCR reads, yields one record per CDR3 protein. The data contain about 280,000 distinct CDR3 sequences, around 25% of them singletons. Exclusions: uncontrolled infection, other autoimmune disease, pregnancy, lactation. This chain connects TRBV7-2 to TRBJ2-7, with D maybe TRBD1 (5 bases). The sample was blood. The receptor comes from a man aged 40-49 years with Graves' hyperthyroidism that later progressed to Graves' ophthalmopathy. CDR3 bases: TGTGCCAGCAGCTTGACAACAGGACAAGATAACGAGCAGTACTTC. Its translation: CASSLTTGQDNEQYF.